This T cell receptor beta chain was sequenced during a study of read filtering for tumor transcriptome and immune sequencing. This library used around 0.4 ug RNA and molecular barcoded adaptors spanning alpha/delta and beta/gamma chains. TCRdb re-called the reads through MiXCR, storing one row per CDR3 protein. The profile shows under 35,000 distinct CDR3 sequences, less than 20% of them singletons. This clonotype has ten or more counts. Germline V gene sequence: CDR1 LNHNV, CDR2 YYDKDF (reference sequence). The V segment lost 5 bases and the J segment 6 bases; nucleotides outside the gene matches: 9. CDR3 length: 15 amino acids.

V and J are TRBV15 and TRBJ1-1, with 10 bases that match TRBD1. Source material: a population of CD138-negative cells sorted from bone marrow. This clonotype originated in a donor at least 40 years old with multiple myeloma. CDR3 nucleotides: TGTGCCACCAGCGGTACCGGGACAGGGGAGGCTGAAGCTTTCTTT. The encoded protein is CATSGTGTGEAEAFF.